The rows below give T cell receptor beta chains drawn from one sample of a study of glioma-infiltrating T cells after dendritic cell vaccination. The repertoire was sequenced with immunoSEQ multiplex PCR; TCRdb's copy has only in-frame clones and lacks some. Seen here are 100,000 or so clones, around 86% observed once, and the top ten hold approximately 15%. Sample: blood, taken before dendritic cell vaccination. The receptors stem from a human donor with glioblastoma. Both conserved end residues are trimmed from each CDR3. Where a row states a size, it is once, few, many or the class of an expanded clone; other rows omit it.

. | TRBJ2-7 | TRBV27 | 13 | ASSLEREKWYEQY
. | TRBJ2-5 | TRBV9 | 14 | ASSVALTSGRETQY
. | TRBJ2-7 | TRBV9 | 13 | ASSVGGTGVYEQY
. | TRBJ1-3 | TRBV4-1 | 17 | ASSPGQGTILSSGNTIY
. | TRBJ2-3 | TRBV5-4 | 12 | AAGLAGDADTQY
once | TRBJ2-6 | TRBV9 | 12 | ASGRGSGANVLT
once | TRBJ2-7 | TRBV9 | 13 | ASSVAAGGIYEQY
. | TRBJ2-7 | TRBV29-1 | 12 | SVGFPGEGTEQY
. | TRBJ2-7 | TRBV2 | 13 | ASSEGAGAPYEQY
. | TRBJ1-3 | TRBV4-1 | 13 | ASSQLTGDGNTIY
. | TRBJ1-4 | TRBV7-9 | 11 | ASSSQGWEKLF
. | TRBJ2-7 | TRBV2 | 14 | ASSEDVGQGGYEQY
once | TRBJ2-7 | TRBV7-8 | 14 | ASSSRTSGSTYEQY
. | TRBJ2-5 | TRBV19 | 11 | ASRGRGQETQY
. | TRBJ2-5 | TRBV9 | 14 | ASSVTSTSGGKTQY
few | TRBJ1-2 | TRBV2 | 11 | ASSSGTQQGYT
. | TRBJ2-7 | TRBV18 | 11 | ASSSGLTYEQY
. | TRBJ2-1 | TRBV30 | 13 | AWSIRQGNYNEQF
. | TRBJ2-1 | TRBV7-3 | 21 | ASSLTAPYPGLAGGSSYNEQF
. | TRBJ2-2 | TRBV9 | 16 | ASSVGAWNRKNTGELF
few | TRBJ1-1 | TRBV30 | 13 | AWSEGFVRSTEAF
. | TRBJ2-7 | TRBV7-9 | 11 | ASSPGEAYEQY
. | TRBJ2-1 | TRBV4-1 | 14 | ASSQVGTGAGDEQF
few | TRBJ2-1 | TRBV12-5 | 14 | ASATEGASGGNEQF
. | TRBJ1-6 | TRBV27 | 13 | ASSSRQGYSSPLH
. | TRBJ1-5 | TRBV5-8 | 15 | ASSSLMGGLGNQPQH
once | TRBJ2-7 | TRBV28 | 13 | ASSLAGGIQYQQY
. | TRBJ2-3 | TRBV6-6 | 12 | ASSPLASTDTQY